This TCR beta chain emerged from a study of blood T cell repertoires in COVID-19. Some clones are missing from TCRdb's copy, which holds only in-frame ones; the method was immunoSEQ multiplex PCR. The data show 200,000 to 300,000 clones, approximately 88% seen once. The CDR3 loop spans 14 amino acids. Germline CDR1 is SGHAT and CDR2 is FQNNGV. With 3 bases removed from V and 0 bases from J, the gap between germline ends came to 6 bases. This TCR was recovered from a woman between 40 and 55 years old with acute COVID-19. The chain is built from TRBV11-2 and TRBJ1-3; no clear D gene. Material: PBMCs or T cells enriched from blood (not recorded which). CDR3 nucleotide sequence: TGTGCCAGCAGCTTGAAGAGCTCTGGAAACACCATATATTTT. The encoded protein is CASSLKSSGNTIYF.